Presented here are 18 T cell receptor beta chains from one specimen sequenced in a study of cytomegalovirus exposure and HLA in healthy donors. It was with 60 Vbeta and 13 Jbeta primers that the PCR ran. Here immunoSEQ multiplex PCR was the method, and the copy in TCRdb shows in-frame clones only, minus some. The profile covers some 130,000 clones, with roughly 80% appearing a single time and approximately 2% taken by the ten largest. Sequencing input: PBMCs. The receptors come from a man aged 25 to 45 in good health and CMV-seronegative.

This clone was found once. The chain recombines TRBV5-1 with TRBJ2-7; weak D call: TRBD1 (6 bases). Germline V gene sequence: CDR1 SGHRS, CDR2 YFSETQ. This CDR3 spans 13 amino acids. V shed 8 bases and J shed 5 bases, with 17 bases lying between them. CDR3 protein: CASRQEAENEQYF. The CDR3 DNA reads as TGCGCCAGTAGACAGGAGGCGGAGAACGAGCAGTACTTC.

The genes are TRBV28 and TRBJ2-7; the D is unclear. CDR3 length: 15 amino acids. V lost 4 bases, J lost 6 bases, and 19 bases lay in between. CDR1 is MDHEN and CDR2 is SYDVKM in the germline V gene. CDR3 DNA: TGTGCCAGCAGTTCTGTCGGAGACCCCAATCGCGAGCAGTACTTC. Amino acid sequence: CASSSVGDPNREQYF.

The chain links TRBV13 to TRBJ2-5; 8 nucleotides agree with TRBD1. The CDR3 contains 13 residues. V dropped 5 bases and J dropped 5; count of bases not matched to a gene: 4. CDR1 and CDR2 (germline): PRHDT, FYEKMQ (reference sequence). In nucleotides, the CDR3 is TGTGCCAGCAGCCCCAGGGGGCCTGAGACCCAGTACTTC. It specifies CASSPRGPETQYF.

This clone has just one count. The chain carries TRBV10-3 and TRBJ2-3, with a possible D match to TRBD1 (6 bases). The CDR3 contains 14 residues. V gave up 4 bases and J gave up 2 bases, with 10 bases separating them. Germline CDR1 reads ENHRY; CDR2 reads SYGVKD. The CDR3 reads CAISVDSNTDTQYF. Here the CDR3 DNA reads TGTGCCATCAGTGTGGACAGTAACACAGATACGCAGTATTTT.

The chain joins TRBV9 to TRBJ2-3; 7 bases agree with TRBD2. V shed 5 bases, J shed 2 bases, and the junction held 5 bases outside the gene matches. CDR3 length equals 14 residues. The germline gives CDR1 SGDLS, CDR2 YYNGEE. The CDR3 loop is CASRAGENTDTQYF. For the CDR3, the DNA is TGTGCCAGCAGGGCGGGAGAAAACACAGATACGCAGTATTTT.

V is TRBV5-1 and J is TRBJ1-6; TRBD1 aligns across 8 bases. The CDR3 sequence is 14 residues long. With V trimmed by 4 bases and J by 9 bases, 6 bases remained unmatched. From germline, CDR1 is SGHRS and CDR2 YFSETQ. CDR3 residues: CASSPRQGSSPLHF. For the CDR3, the DNA is TGCGCCAGCAGCCCGAGACAGGGGAGTTCACCCCTCCACTTT. Full variable domain (rest looked up from reference TRBV5-1 and TRBJ1-6): KAGVTQTPRYLIKTRGQQVTLSCSPISGHRSVSWYQQTPGQGLQFLFEYFSETQRNKGNFPGRFSGRQFSNSRSEMNVSTLELGDSALYLCASSPRQGSSPLHFGNGTRLTVT.

The gene calls are TRBV7-2 and TRBJ2-7, with D tentatively TRBD2 (6 bases). The CDR3 contains 12 residues. CDR1 SGHTA and CDR2 FQGNSA come from the germline V gene. Trimming removed 5 bases from V and 6 bases from J, with 11 bases in between. The CDR3 spells CASSRLVPEQYF. CDR3 nucleotide sequence: TGTGCCAGCAGCAGACTAGTTCCCGAGCAGTACTTC.

The chain has TRBV7-2 and TRBJ2-2; TRBD2 matches 7 bases. Unmatched junction bases numbered 5, after V lost 5 bases and J lost 5 bases. Germline assignment: CDR1 SGHTA and CDR2 FQGNSA. The CDR3 is 14 residues long. The CDR3 DNA reads as TGTGCCAGCAGCGGGGGGGTAAGGACCGGGGAGCTGTTTTTT. Its protein is CASSGGVRTGELFF.

The V gene is TRBV4-1, the J gene TRBJ2-7; the D gene is possibly TRBD2 (6 bases). Germline V gene lookup returns CDR1 MGHRA and CDR2 YSYEKL. The CDR3 has 15 amino acids. V was cut by 0 bases and J by 2 bases, with 11 bases left in between. The CDR3 DNA reads TGCGCCAGCAGCCAAGATGATAGCGGCACCTACGAGCAGTACTTC. It codes for CASSQDDSGTYEQYF.

V gene TRBV5-1 combines with J gene TRBJ2-5; TRBD1 aligns across 7 bases. J was trimmed by 2 bases and V by 2 bases; bases with no gene match: 9. CDR3 length equals 16 residues. Per the germline V gene, CDR1 is SGHRS and CDR2 is YFSETQ. DNA of the CDR3: TGCGCCAGCAGCTTCGGTGCGACAGGGTTGCAAGAGACCCAGTACTTC. Translating it yields CASSFGATGLQETQYF.

J is TRBJ2-3 and V is TRBV28, with a tentative D call TRBD2 (6 bases). Germline values: CDR1 MDHEN, CDR2 SYDVKM. V gave up 8 bases and J gave up 2 bases, with 14 bases separating them. This CDR3 spans 14 amino acids. CDR3 region: CASVPGLLTDTQYF. CDR3 coding DNA: TGTGCCAGCGTTCCGGGACTCCTCACAGATACGCAGTATTTT.

V usage is TRBV5-1 and J usage is TRBJ1-2; 7 bases match TRBD1. J gave up 2 bases and V 3 bases, and 4 bases lay outside the gene matches. The CDR3 spans 14 residues. The V gene's germline CDR1 is SGHRS and CDR2 YFSETQ. The chain's CDR3 is CASSSLQGNYGYTF. The CDR3 region has the DNA TGCGCCAGCAGCTCCTTACAGGGGAACTATGGCTACACCTTC.

The chain combines TRBV7-2 with TRBJ1-3; D might be TRBD1 (5 bases). This CDR3 contains 17 residues. Germline CDR1 and CDR2: SGHTA and FQGNSA. V lost 2 bases and J 3 bases, leaving 17 bases between the germline ends. As DNA, the CDR3 is TGTGCCAGCAGCTTATCGGGGGGGGTCTCTCTTGGAAACACCATATATTTT. This sequence encodes CASSLSGGVSLGNTIYF.

V gene TRBV11-2 combines with J gene TRBJ2-7; D is unresolved. Germline V gene data show CDR1 as SGHAT and CDR2 as FQNNGV. The CDR3 length is 12 residues. Trimming removed 5 bases at V and 5 bases at J, with 10 bases between. CDR3 in DNA: TGTGCCAGCAGCCTCCCCCCGGACGAGCAGTACTTC. It encodes CASSLPPDEQYF.

V usage is TRBV28 and J usage is TRBJ2-7; TRBD1 matches at 9 bases. Trimming took 5 bases from V and 9 from J; bases not matched to a gene: 14. Per germline, CDR1 MDHEN and CDR2 SYDVKM. CDR3 length equals 15 residues. CDR3 in DNA: TGTGCCAGCAGTCAAATGGGACAGGGTAAACGAGGGCAGTACTTC. Translating gives CASSQMGQGKRGQYF.

This clone was detected only a few times. The V gene is TRBV6-1, the J gene TRBJ1-3, with D possibly TRBD1 on 6 matching bases. Per the germline V gene, CDR1 is MNHNS and CDR2 is SASEGT. The germline V and J ends were trimmed by 6 bases and 4 bases, with 10 bases remaining between them. CDR3 length: 13 residues. CDR3 in amino acids: CASSAGVGNTIYF. CDR3 nucleotides: TGTGCCAGCAGCGCAGGGGTAGGAAACACCATATATTTT.

This chain connects TRBV11-2 to TRBJ1-1, with no clear D. The CDR3 covers 16 residues. V was pared by 2 bases and J by 1 base, with 14 bases between. In germline, CDR1 is SGHAT, CDR2 FQNNGV. The CDR3 reads CASSLYWWRGNTEAFF. CDR3 DNA: TGTGCCAGCAGCTTATATTGGTGGCGCGGGAACACTGAAGCTTTCTTT.

This sequence joins TRBV9 and TRBJ1-1; D perhaps matches TRBD1 (5 bases). Per germline, CDR1 SGDLS and CDR2 YYNGEE. The CDR3 has 15 amino acids. V shed 0 bases and J shed 1 base, with 10 bases lying between them. The CDR3: CASSVDGHPNTEAFF. The CDR3, as DNA: TGTGCCAGCAGCGTAGATGGACACCCGAACACTGAAGCTTTCTTT.